Included here is one T cell receptor beta chain sequence, with context. Its antigen remains unknown. The data belong to a study of cytomegalovirus exposure and HLA in healthy donors. Each donor was nominally healthy when sampled (though unrecorded immune exposures were likely). Vbeta (60) and Jbeta (13) primers were used in the PCR. Produced via immunoSEQ multiplex PCR; TCRdb's table is partial and in-frame only. The table includes some 110,000 clones, 70% detected once. Broader study findings: In an earlier analysis, most TCR beta V segments were productive about 87% or about 30% of the time.

The sequence was collected from a man younger than 45 in good health and CMV-seropositive. Sequencing was performed on PBMCs.

CDR3 sequence: CASSLPGQPYGYTF. Written as DNA, the CDR3 is TGTGCCAGCAGCTTACCGGGACAGCCCTATGGCTACACCTTC. The chain has TRBV5-6 and TRBJ1-2, with 7 bases that match TRBD1. The CDR3 sequence is 14 residues long. Germline V gives CDR1 SGHDT, CDR2 YYEEEE. Trimming at V came to 2 bases and at J to 4 bases, leaving 5 bases not matched to a gene.